This is a list of T cell receptor beta chains from one sample in a study of T cell responses to AZD1222 COVID-19 vaccine. Assay used: immunoSEQ multiplex PCR; TCRdb lists only in-frame clones, some missing. This table holds fewer than 95,000 clones, 85% to 90% found once. The sequencing here drew on peripheral blood, taken on day 0 of AZD1222 vaccination. The source of these receptors is an adult in good health. CDR3s include the opening cysteine and the closing phenylalanine or tryptophan. The D gene is left open where the match is weak. Some rows have no size entry. The others give once, few or many, or a class for an expanded clone.

>NA|TRBV28|NA|TRBJ1-1
TGTGCCACCATCACGACAGTGAACACTGAAGCTTTCTTT
CATITTVNTEAFF
>NA|TRBV19|NA|TRBJ2-2
TGTGCCAGTAGTAGGACGGACACCGGGGAGCTGTTTTTT
CASSRTDTGELFF
>NA|TRBV27|NA|TRBJ2-2
TGTGCCAGCAGTCCCCAGGGAACCGGGGAGCTGTTTTTT
CASSPQGTGELFF
>NA|TRBV6-2/TRBV6-3|NA|TRBJ1-1
TGTGCCAGCAGATACCGCGTGGCGGGGGCGCATTACGACACTGAAGCTTTCTTT
CASRYRVAGAHYDTEAFF
>NA|TRBV5-6|TRBD1|TRBJ1-1
TGTGCCAGCAGCAGAAACAGGGGTGAGACTGAAGCTTTCTTT
CASSRNRGETEAFF
>NA|TRBV3-1/TRBV3-2|TRBD2|TRBJ2-7
TGTGCCAGCAGCCACCACGGAGCGGGAAGGGGATACGAGCAGTACTTC
CASSHHGAGRGYEQYF
>few|TRBV11-2|TRBD2|TRBJ2-7
TGTGCCAGCAGCTTAGGGTCTAGCGGGAGTCCCTACGAGCAGTACTTC
CASSLGSSGSPYEQYF
>NA|TRBV11-2|NA|TRBJ1-2
TGTGCCAGCAGCCTTACAGGGACCTATGGCTACACCTTC
CASSLTGTYGYTF
>NA|TRBV19|NA|TRBJ1-5
TGTGCCATAGGGCGGGGCGCGAGGCAGCCCCAGCATTTT
CAIGRGARQPQHF
>NA|TRBV15|NA|TRBJ1-4
TGTGCCACCAGCCCGAGGAGGGAGGCAACTAATGAAAAACTGTTTTTT
CATSPRREATNEKLFF
>NA|TRBV28|TRBD1|TRBJ2-5
TGTGCCAGCAGTCCTACAGGGGACCCAGAGACCCAGTACTTC
CASSPTGDPETQYF
>NA|TRBV28|NA|TRBJ1-4
TGTGCCAGCTCGGCCGCCGGGGGGACCCCCCGTGAAAAACTGTTTTTT
CASSAAGGTPREKLFF
>once|TRBV10-1|NA|TRBJ2-7
TGCGCCAGCAGTGAGGGCATCTCAAGGGAATACGAGCAGTACTTC
CASSEGISREYEQYF
>NA|TRBV19|NA|TRBJ1-5
TGTGCCAGTAGTATCCAGTTGGGTCAGCCCCAGCATTTT
CASSIQLGQPQHF
>NA|TRBV6-4|TRBD1|TRBJ2-1
TGTGCCAGCAGTGACTCGGGTCAGGGGGCGAGTGAGCAGTTCTTC
CASSDSGQGASEQFF
>NA|TRBV11-2|NA|TRBJ1-4
TGTGCCAGCAGCTTAGATCCGGGGGAGAACGAAAAACTGTTTTTT
CASSLDPGENEKLFF
>NA|TRBV7-9|TRBD2|TRBJ2-7
TGTGCCAGCAGCTTAGGACTAGCGGGAGGGATATTGTCCTACGAGCAGTACTTC
CASSLGLAGGILSYEQYF
>NA|TRBV28|NA|TRBJ1-5
TGTGCCAGCAGTCCCGCGGGTGGCAATCAGCCCCAGCATTTT
CASSPAGGNQPQHF
>NA|TRBV9|NA|TRBJ2-1
TGTGCCAGCAGCGCCGGAGCGGGCAACTCCTACAATGAGCAGTTCTTC
CASSAGAGNSYNEQFF
>NA|TRBV5-6|TRBD1|TRBJ1-2
TGTGCCAGCAGCTTGAAAAATGTCAGGGGGCCGTATGGCTACACCTTC
CASSLKNVRGPYGYTF
>NA|TRBV4-2|NA|TRBJ1-1
TGTGCCAGCAGCCAAGAAGGTGGAACAGACTCTGAAGCTTTCTTT
CASSQEGGTDSEAFF
>NA|TRBV6-2/TRBV6-3|TRBD2|TRBJ2-3
TGTGCCAGCAGTTATCCAGCGGGAGGGCCAGGAGCTAGCACAGATACGCAGTATTTT
CASSYPAGGPGASTDTQYF
>once|TRBV4-3|TRBD1|TRBJ1-3
TGCGCCAGCAGCGACGGACAGGGGGCTTCGGGAGGAAACACCATATATTTT
CASSDGQGASGGNTIYF
>NA|TRBV19|TRBD1|TRBJ2-3
TGTGCTTCTGCCCCGCAGGGGGCAGGAGATACGCAGTATTTT
CASAPQGAGDTQYF
>NA|TRBV4-3|TRBD2|TRBJ2-2
TGCGCCAGCAGCCAATTAGCGGGAGTGAACACCGGGGAGCTGTTTTTT
CASSQLAGVNTGELFF
>NA|TRBV18|NA|TRBJ2-7
TGTGCCAGCTCGTCCGGGACGGAGGGTCCAAGGCAGTACTTC
CASSSGTEGPRQYF
>NA|TRBV4-1|NA|TRBJ2-1
TGCGCCAGCAGCAGCTGGGGGCTGACTTACAATGAGCAGTTCTTC
CASSSWGLTYNEQFF
>NA|TRBV11-2|TRBD2|TRBJ2-1
TGTGCCAGCAGCCCCGGGACTAGCGGGAGGGCGAGTTGGGGGGAGCAGTTCTTC
CASSPGTSGRASWGEQFF
>NA|TRBV6-2/TRBV6-3|NA|TRBJ2-5
TGTGCCAGCAGTTACGGGCTCCTCCAAGAGACCCAGTACTTC
CASSYGLLQETQYF
>NA|TRBV28|NA|TRBJ1-4
TGTGCCAGCAGTTTAACCAGTTCCGATGAAAAACTGTTTTTT
CASSLTSSDEKLFF
>NA|TRBV29-1|NA|TRBJ2-5
TGCAGCGTTGCGGACTCGAACGAGCAAGAGACCCAGTACTTC
CSVADSNEQETQYF
>once|TRBV2|TRBD1|TRBJ1-4
TGTGCCAGCAGTGCTGGACAGGGGCTTGAAAAACTGTTTTTT
CASSAGQGLEKLFF
>NA|TRBV27|NA|TRBJ2-7
TGTGCCAGCAGGATGACAGTTTTTAGTTCGGGGCAGTACTTC
CASRMTVFSSGQYF
>once|TRBV5-1|NA|TRBJ2-3
TGCGCCAGCAGCTCAAATAAGGATACGCAGTATTTT
CASSSNKDTQYF
>NA|TRBV28|NA|TRBJ1-1
TGTGCCAGCACCCTTCTGGCAACAGCGGTGAACACTGAAGCTTTCTTT
CASTLLATAVNTEAFF
>NA|TRBV6-7|TRBD1|TRBJ1-3
TGTGCCAGCAGTTACTCACGGACAGGAGGAAACACCATATATTTT
CASSYSRTGGNTIYF
>NA|TRBV7-2|NA|TRBJ2-5
TGTGCCAGCAGCTTAGCGGGACCGACGCAAGAGACCCAGTACTTC
CASSLAGPTQETQYF
>few|TRBV7-9|NA|TRBJ2-2
TGTGCCAGCACCACGGGCAGGAACACCGGGGAGCTGTTTTTT
CASTTGRNTGELFF
>NA|TRBV6-4|TRBD2|TRBJ2-3
TGTGCCAGCAGTGACCGACCGGGACTAGTCACAGATACGCAGTATTTT
CASSDRPGLVTDTQYF
>NA|TRBV10-3|NA|TRBJ2-1
TGTGCCATCACCGAAGGGACCATCTACAATGAGCAGTTCTTC
CAITEGTIYNEQFF
>NA|TRBV11-2|NA|TRBJ1-2
TGTGCCAGCAGCTTCGGACCTTCGAGCGGGGGAAGCTATGGCTACACCTTC
CASSFGPSSGGSYGYTF
>few|TRBV7-8|NA|TRBJ1-2
TGTGCCAGCAGCTTTGACATCTATGGCTACACCTTC
CASSFDIYGYTF
>NA|TRBV10-2|TRBD2|TRBJ2-1
TGCGCCGTTAGGGCTAGCGGCAACAATGAGCAGTTCTTC
CAVRASGNNEQFF
>NA|TRBV2|TRBD1|TRBJ1-2
TGTGCCAGCAGTGAGGACAGGGGGAGAAACTATGGCTACACCTTC
CASSEDRGRNYGYTF
>once|TRBV4-2|NA|TRBJ2-3
TGTGCCAGCAGCCAACCCCTAGAGTATACGCAGTATTTT
CASSQPLEYTQYF
>NA|TRBV2|NA|TRBJ1-1
TGTGCCAGCAGGGACACGGGCACTGAAGCTTTCTTT
CASRDTGTEAFF
>once|TRBV5-4|TRBD1|TRBJ1-2
TGTGCCAGCCGGACCAGGGGGGGCTATGGCTACACCTTC
CASRTRGGYGYTF
>NA|TRBV5-4|TRBD2|TRBJ2-2
TGTGCCAGCAGCAAAAAAAGTAGCGGGAGGACCACCGGGGAGCTGTTTTTT
CASSKKSSGRTTGELFF
>NA|TRBV6-5|TRBD1|TRBJ2-3
TGTGCCAGCAGAGTCCGGGACAGGGGGGATACGCAGTATTTT
CASRVRDRGDTQYF
>once|TRBV10-3|NA|TRBJ2-2
TGTGCCATCAGCGGACAAACCATAAACACCGGGGAGCTGTTTTTT
CAISGQTINTGELFF